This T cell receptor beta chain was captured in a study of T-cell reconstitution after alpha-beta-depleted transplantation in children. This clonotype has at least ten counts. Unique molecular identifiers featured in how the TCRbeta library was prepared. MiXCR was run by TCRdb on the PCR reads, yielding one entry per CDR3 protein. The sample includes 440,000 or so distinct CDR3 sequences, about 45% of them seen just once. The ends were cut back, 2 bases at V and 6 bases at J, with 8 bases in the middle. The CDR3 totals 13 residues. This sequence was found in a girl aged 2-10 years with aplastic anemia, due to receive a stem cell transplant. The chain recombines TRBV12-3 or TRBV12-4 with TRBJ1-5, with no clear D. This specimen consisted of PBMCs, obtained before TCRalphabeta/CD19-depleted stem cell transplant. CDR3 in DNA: TGTGCCAGCAGTTTATCCTGGGGTCAGCCCCAGCATTTT. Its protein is CASSLSWGQPQHF.